This TCR beta chain was recorded in a study of cytomegalovirus exposure and HLA in healthy donors. General study points: A later analysis linked a missense DCLRE1C variant to TCR beta V- and J-gene trimming. It was reported in a later analysis that an Asian-associated ancestry cluster showed fewer N-insertions than the 666-donor mean. In presence/absence analyses, roughly uniform sequencing depth across donors was assumed.

As to this clone: Its target is unknown.

Germline V gene lookup returns CDR1 MNHNS and CDR2 SASEGT. This CDR3 has 14 amino acids. Unmatched junction bases numbered 2, after V lost 5 bases and J lost 3 bases. The PCR contained 60 Vbeta and 13 Jbeta primers. Data came from immunoSEQ multiplex PCR; TCRdb stores just in-frame clones and leaves some out. The table shows approximately 110,000 clones, with 74% occurring only once. The TCR was taken from a man between 45 and 60 years old in good health and CMV-seropositive. The V call is TRBV6-1, the J call TRBJ2-1; TRBD1 aligns across 9 bases. Input material: PBMCs. The CDR3 sequence: CASSQTGGYNEQFF. CDR3 coding DNA: TGTGCCAGCAGTCAGACAGGGGGCTACAATGAGCAGTTCTTC.